Reported below is one T cell receptor (beta chain). This sample is drawn from a study of OX40 agonist ivuxolimab in advanced cancers. Cycle 7 day 1, cycle 4 day 1, and baseline were the timepoints at which blood was sampled. Repertoires were generated with immunoSEQ multiplex PCR, while TCRdb's copy carries only in-frame clones and drops some. The table records 65,000 to 70,000 clones, around 80% of them present only once. The receptor comes from an adult with an advanced solid tumor such as melanoma, head and neck, liver or kidney cancer. The specimen was CD4+ or CD8+ T cells sorted from blood, collected in a trial of the OX40 agonist ivuxolimab.

The CDR3 sequence: CSGLADSSYEQYF. The CDR3 nucleotides read TGCAGTGGACTAGCTGATAGCTCCTACGAGCAGTACTTC. The chain joins TRBV29-1 to TRBJ2-7; 8 bases are shared with TRBD2. CDR3 length: 13 residues. Germline assignment: CDR1 SQVTM and CDR2 ANQGSEA.